The rows below give T cell receptor beta chains drawn from one sample of a study of blood T cell repertoires in COVID-19. Data came from immunoSEQ multiplex PCR; TCRdb stores just in-frame clones and leaves some out. The sample lists some 30,000 clones; 90% were seen once. The sample was peripheral blood. These receptors were obtained from a man between 65 and 85 years old with active or convalescent COVID-19. Each CDR3 is given with its conserved first and last residue. The order of the fields is V gene, J gene, clone size, CDR3 protein. Size is stated for part of the rows, as once, few or many counts, or as a class when the clone is expanded.

>TRBV9|TRBJ2-5|.
CASSESGQRQETQYF
>TRBV3-1/TRBV3-2|TRBJ1-3|.
CASSQYRDGNTIYF
>TRBV5-1|TRBJ2-3|.
CASSFRGSSTDTQYF
>TRBV2|TRBJ2-3|.
CATTMAGPAATQYF
>TRBV6-5|TRBJ1-2|.
CASSYSGGADGYTF
>TRBV19|TRBJ2-3|.
CASSKGLAAGTDTQYF
>TRBV27|TRBJ2-6|.
CASSTIGLSGANVLTF
>TRBV6-5|TRBJ1-6|.
CASSYRVSPYNSPLHF
>TRBV4-1|TRBJ2-5|.
CASSQRGGVQETQYF
>TRBV2|TRBJ2-1|.
CASSPGQGVYEQFF
>TRBV5-1|TRBJ1-1|.
CASSLTGDTEAFF
>TRBV6-6|TRBJ2-5|once
CASSNSGGNQETQYF
>TRBV19|TRBJ1-2|once
CASSKALSTSGSGGYTF
>TRBV14|TRBJ2-1|.
CASSQETFRDYNEQFF
>TRBV2|TRBJ2-5|once
CASSSDREETQYF
>TRBV7-2|TRBJ2-7|.
CASSSTGNPQQYF
>TRBV24-1|TRBJ2-3|.
CATQQGDTQYF